Following are 9 T cell receptor beta chains from one sample sequenced in a study of beta chain features in type 1 diabetes. Study-level points and caveats: Shorter TCRB CDR3s, moderately but significantly so, were found in Type 1 diabetes patients in all four CD4+ subsets.

Every isolated RNA sample was fully reverse transcribed, so sequencing captured expressed TCRB transcripts. Here immunoSEQ multiplex PCR was the method, and the copy in TCRdb shows in-frame clones only, minus some. The table includes around 130,000 clones, roughly 17% detected once. These receptors lack a known antigen. Sequences were obtained from central memory CD4+ T cells from blood. These receptors were taken from a man aged 25 to 45 with type 1 diabetes.

The chain is built from TRBV9 and TRBJ2-3; 10 nucleotides align to TRBD1. Germline V gene data show CDR1 as SGDLS and CDR2 as YYNGEE. The trim removed 4 bases at V and 3 bases at J, leaving 8 bases unmatched. The CDR3 sequence is 16 residues long. Written as DNA, the CDR3 is TGTGCCAGCAGCATGAGAAGGACAGGGGGGACAGATACGCAGTATTTT. It is translated as CASSMRRTGGTDTQYF.

This clone occurred a few times. The rearrangement links TRBV16 to TRBJ2-3; D ambiguous. The CDR3 covers 12 residues. V gave up 4 bases and J gave up 4 bases, with 6 bases separating them. The germline gives CDR1 KGHSY, CDR2 FQNENV. CDR3 residues: CASSRVSDTQYF. The CDR3 DNA reads as TGTGCCAGCAGCCGGGTCTCAGATACGCAGTATTTT.

This clone was found a few times. This chain links TRBV29-1 with TRBJ2-2, with D perhaps matching TRBD1 or TRBD2 (5 bases each). CDR1 and CDR2 from the germline V gene are SQVTM and ANQGSEA. V lost 5 bases to trimming and J lost 4 bases, with 11 bases between them. The CDR3 has 13 residues. CDR3 DNA: TGCAGCGTTCAGAGGGGAAGCACCGGGGAGCTGTTTTTT. Its protein product is CSVQRGSTGELFF.

This clone occurred a few times. The V and J genes are TRBV7-9 and TRBJ2-6; the D is unclear. The ends were cut back, 1 base at V and 6 bases at J, with 10 bases in the middle. The germline V gene has CDR1 SEHNR and CDR2 FQNEAQ (reference sequence). CDR3 length: 15 amino acids. Here the CDR3 DNA reads TGTGCCAGCAGCTTAGAACCAGATACGGCCAACGTCCTGACTTTC. Encoded protein: CASSLEPDTANVLTF.

This clone was counted only a few times. This chain joins TRBV5-1 and TRBJ1-5; the D gene is possibly TRBD1 (6 bases). V shed 4 bases and J shed 3 bases, with 14 bases lying between them. This CDR3 region has 15 residues. CDR1 and CDR2 (germline): SGHRS, YFSETQ. As DNA, the CDR3 is TGCGCCAGCAGCATGGATACAGGGAACAATCAGCCCCAGCATTTT. It yields the protein CASSMDTGNNQPQHF. Full variable domain (missing parts from reference TRBV5-1 and TRBJ1-5): KAGVTQTPRYLIKTRGQQVTLSCSPISGHRSVSWYQQTPGQGLQFLFEYFSETQRNKGNFPGRFSGRQFSNSRSEMNVSTLELGDSALYLCASSMDTGNNQPQHFGDGTRLSIL.

The chain employs TRBV2 and TRBJ2-3; D unclear. The V gene's germline CDR1 is SNHLY and CDR2 FYNNEI. Trimming left V 7 bases short and J 4 bases short, with 9 bases between. The CDR3 is made up of 12 amino acids. Here the CDR3 DNA reads TGTGCCAGCATGAAGGTCCCAGATACGCAGTATTTT. Amino acid sequence: CASMKVPDTQYF.

The V gene is TRBV4-2, the J gene TRBJ2-2; D is perhaps TRBD2 (5 bases). Looked up from germline, CDR1 is LGHNA and CDR2 is YNFKEQ. V was shortened by 5 bases and J by 0 bases, with 10 bases between the two germline ends. CDR3 size: 15 residues. This CDR3 is CASSVTSANTGELFF. The CDR3 DNA follows: TGTGCCAGCAGCGTAACTAGTGCGAACACCGGGGAGCTGTTTTTT.

This sequence joins TRBV29-1 and TRBJ2-2; 9 bases match TRBD1. Germline V gene data show CDR1 as SQVTM and CDR2 as ANQGSEA. With 6 bases clipped from V and 3 bases from J, the junction kept 11 bases outside the gene matches. This CDR3 comprises 16 residues. CDR3 bases: TGCAGCGTCCTCATACTACAGGGGGCTGACACCGGGGAGCTGTTTTTT. Amino acids: CSVLILQGADTGELFF.

The chain couples TRBV25-1 to TRBJ1-3; D is unresolved. This CDR3 is built from 16 residues. Between the trimmed V and J ends, which lost 5 bases and 0 bases, there was a span of 14 bases. The germline V gene has CDR1 MGHDK and CDR2 SYGVNS. CDR3 residues: CASSIGFRSSGNTIYF. The CDR3 nucleotides read TGTGCCAGCAGTATCGGCTTCAGGAGCTCTGGAAACACCATATATTTT.